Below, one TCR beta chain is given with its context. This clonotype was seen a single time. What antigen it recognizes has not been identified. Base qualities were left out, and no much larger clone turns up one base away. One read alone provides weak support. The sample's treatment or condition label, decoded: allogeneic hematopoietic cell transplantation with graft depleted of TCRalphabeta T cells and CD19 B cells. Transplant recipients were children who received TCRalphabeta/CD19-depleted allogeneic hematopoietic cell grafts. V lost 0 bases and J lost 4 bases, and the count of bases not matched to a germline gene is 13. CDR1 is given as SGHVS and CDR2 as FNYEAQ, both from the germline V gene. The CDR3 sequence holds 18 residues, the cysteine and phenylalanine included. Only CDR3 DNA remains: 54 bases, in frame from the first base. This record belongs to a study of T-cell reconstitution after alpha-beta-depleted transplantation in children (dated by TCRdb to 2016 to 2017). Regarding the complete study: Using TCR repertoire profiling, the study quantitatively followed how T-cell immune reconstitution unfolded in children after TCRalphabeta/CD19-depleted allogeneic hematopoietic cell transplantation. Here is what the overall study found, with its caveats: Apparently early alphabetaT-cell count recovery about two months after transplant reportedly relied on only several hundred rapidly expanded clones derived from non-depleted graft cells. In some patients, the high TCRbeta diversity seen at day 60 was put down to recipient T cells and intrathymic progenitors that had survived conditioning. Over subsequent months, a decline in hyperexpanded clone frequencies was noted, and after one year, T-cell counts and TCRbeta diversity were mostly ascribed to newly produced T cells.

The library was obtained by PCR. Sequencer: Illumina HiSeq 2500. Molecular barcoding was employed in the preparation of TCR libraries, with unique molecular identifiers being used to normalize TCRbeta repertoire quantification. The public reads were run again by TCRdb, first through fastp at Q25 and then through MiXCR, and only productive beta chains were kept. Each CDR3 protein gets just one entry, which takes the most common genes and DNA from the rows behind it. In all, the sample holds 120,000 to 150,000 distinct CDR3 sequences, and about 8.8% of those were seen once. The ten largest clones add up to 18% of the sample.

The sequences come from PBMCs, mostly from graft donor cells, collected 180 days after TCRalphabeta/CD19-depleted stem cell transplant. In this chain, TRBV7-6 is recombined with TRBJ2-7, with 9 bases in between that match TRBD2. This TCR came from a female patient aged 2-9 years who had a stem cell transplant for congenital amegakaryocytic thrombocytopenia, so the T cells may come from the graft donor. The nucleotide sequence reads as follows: TGTGCCAGCAGCTTAGCGGCGGGAGGGGGCCCCCTCGGATACGAGCAGTACTTC. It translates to CASSLAAGGGPLGYEQYF.